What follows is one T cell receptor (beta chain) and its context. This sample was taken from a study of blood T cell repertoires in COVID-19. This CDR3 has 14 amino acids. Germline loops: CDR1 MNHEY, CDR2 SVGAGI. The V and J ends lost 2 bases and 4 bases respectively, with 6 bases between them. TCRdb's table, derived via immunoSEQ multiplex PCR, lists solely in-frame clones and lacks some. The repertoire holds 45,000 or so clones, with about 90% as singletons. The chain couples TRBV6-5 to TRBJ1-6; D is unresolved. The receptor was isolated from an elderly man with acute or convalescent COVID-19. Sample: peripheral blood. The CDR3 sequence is CASSYSAYNSPLHF. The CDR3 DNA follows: TGTGCCAGCAGTTACAGCGCATATAATTCACCCCTCCACTTT.